Listed below are T cell receptor beta chains from one sample, sequenced in a study of blood T cell repertoires in COVID-19. The data were produced by immunoSEQ multiplex PCR, yet TCRdb's version contains in-frame clones alone and is incomplete. The data show tens of thousands of clones, about 85% seen once. Sequencing used peripheral blood. These receptors all come from a man older than 75 with acute or convalescent COVID-19. CDR3s include the opening cysteine and the closing phenylalanine or tryptophan. D genes are given only for firm matches. Clone size appears in some rows only: once, few, many, or a class for an expanded clone.

clone_size: once; cdr3_length: 14; j_call: TRBJ1-1; v_call: TRBV5-6; d_call: NA; cdr3_aa: CASSFQGLNTEAFF; cdr3_nt: TGTGCCAGCAGCTTTCAGGGTTTGAACACTGAAGCTTTCTTT
clone_size: NA; cdr3_length: 17; j_call: TRBJ1-1; v_call: TRBV3-1/TRBV3-2; d_call: NA; cdr3_aa: CASSQDVGSTGGTEAFF; cdr3_nt: TGTGCCAGCAGCCAAGACGTAGGGTCTACAGGAGGGACTGAAGCTTTCTTT
clone_size: NA; cdr3_length: 14; j_call: TRBJ2-3; v_call: TRBV29-1; d_call: TRBD1; cdr3_aa: CSVSPGTGTDTQYF; cdr3_nt: TGCAGCGTCTCTCCAGGGACAGGCACAGATACGCAGTATTTT
clone_size: once; cdr3_length: 15; j_call: TRBJ1-5; v_call: TRBV7-2; d_call: NA; cdr3_aa: CASSLIYNGNQPQHF; cdr3_nt: TGTGCCAGCAGCTTAATTTATAACGGGAATCAGCCCCAGCATTTT
clone_size: NA; cdr3_length: 16; j_call: TRBJ2-1; v_call: TRBV5-4; d_call: TRBD2; cdr3_aa: CASNPLAGGPRNEQFF; cdr3_nt: TGTGCCAGCAACCCCCTAGCGGGAGGGCCGCGAAATGAGCAGTTCTTC
clone_size: NA; cdr3_length: 17; j_call: TRBJ1-5; v_call: TRBV19; d_call: TRBD1; cdr3_aa: CASSIKTGTGSNQPQHF; cdr3_nt: TGTGCCAGTAGTATAAAAACTGGGACAGGGTCCAATCAGCCCCAGCATTTT
clone_size: NA; cdr3_length: 15; j_call: TRBJ1-2; v_call: TRBV19; d_call: TRBD1; cdr3_aa: CASRPTTGGNYGYTF; cdr3_nt: TGTGCCAGTAGGCCGACGACAGGGGGGAACTATGGCTACACCTTC
clone_size: NA; cdr3_length: 16; j_call: TRBJ2-5; v_call: TRBV5-1; d_call: TRBD2; cdr3_aa: CASSPFSGGAQETQYF; cdr3_nt: TGCGCCAGCAGCCCTTTTAGCGGGGGCGCCCAAGAGACCCAGTACTTC
clone_size: NA; cdr3_length: 14; j_call: TRBJ2-7; v_call: TRBV7-2; d_call: TRBD1; cdr3_aa: CASSRDRTSYEQYF; cdr3_nt: TGTGCCAGCAGCCGGGACAGGACATCCTACGAGCAGTACTTC
clone_size: NA; cdr3_length: 16; j_call: TRBJ1-1; v_call: TRBV5-1; d_call: NA; cdr3_aa: CASSLGQQGVDTEAFF; cdr3_nt: TGCGCCAGCAGCTTGGGACAACAGGGTGTGGACACTGAAGCTTTCTTT
clone_size: NA; cdr3_length: 12; j_call: TRBJ1-1; v_call: TRBV28; d_call: TRBD1; cdr3_aa: CASRETGSSAFF; cdr3_nt: TGTGCCAGCAGGGAGACAGGGTCCTCAGCTTTCTTT
clone_size: NA; cdr3_length: 15; j_call: TRBJ2-1; v_call: TRBV7-2; d_call: TRBD2; cdr3_aa: CASSPTSGSYNEQFF; cdr3_nt: TGTGCCAGCAGCCCCACTAGCGGCTCCTACAATGAGCAGTTCTTC
clone_size: NA; cdr3_length: 16; j_call: TRBJ2-3; v_call: TRBV6-5; d_call: TRBD1; cdr3_aa: CASSYDQGANGDTQYF; cdr3_nt: TGTGCCAGCAGTTACGATCAGGGGGCTAATGGAGATACGCAGTATTTT
clone_size: NA; cdr3_length: 15; j_call: TRBJ2-7; v_call: TRBV9; d_call: NA; cdr3_aa: CASSVSGALSYEQYF; cdr3_nt: TGTGCCAGCAGCGTATCAGGGGCTCTTTCCTACGAGCAGTACTTC
clone_size: few; cdr3_length: 14; j_call: TRBJ2-3; v_call: TRBV9; d_call: NA; cdr3_aa: CASSVRGPTDTQYF; cdr3_nt: TGTGCCAGCAGCGTGCGGGGTCCTACAGATACGCAGTATTTT
clone_size: NA; cdr3_length: 16; j_call: TRBJ2-1; v_call: TRBV4-1; d_call: TRBD1; cdr3_aa: CASSQGVTGAYNEQFF; cdr3_nt: TGCGCCAGCAGCCAAGGAGTAACAGGGGCCTACAATGAGCAGTTCTTC
clone_size: NA; cdr3_length: 18; j_call: TRBJ2-6; v_call: TRBV28; d_call: TRBD1; cdr3_aa: CASTSGTGGLSGANVLTF; cdr3_nt: TGTGCCAGCACATCCGGGACAGGGGGCTTATCCGGGGCCAACGTCCTGACTTTC
clone_size: few; cdr3_length: 16; j_call: TRBJ2-7; v_call: TRBV6-1; d_call: TRBD1; cdr3_aa: CASSEPRDRGRLEQYF; cdr3_nt: TGTGCCAGCAGTGAACCCCGGGACAGGGGGCGCCTCGAGCAGTACTTC
clone_size: NA; cdr3_length: 14; j_call: TRBJ1-1; v_call: TRBV19; d_call: NA; cdr3_aa: CASCSGGSDTEAFF; cdr3_nt: TGTGCCAGTTGTTCTGGGGGGTCGGACACTGAAGCTTTCTTT
clone_size: NA; cdr3_length: 11; j_call: TRBJ2-3; v_call: TRBV11-2; d_call: NA; cdr3_aa: CASSPQVTQYF; cdr3_nt: TGTGCCAGCAGCCCCCAGGTTACGCAGTATTTT
clone_size: NA; cdr3_length: 14; j_call: TRBJ1-2; v_call: TRBV9; d_call: TRBD1; cdr3_aa: CASSVGQGPYGYTF; cdr3_nt: TGTGCCAGCAGCGTAGGACAGGGCCCCTATGGCTACACCTTC
clone_size: NA; cdr3_length: 14; j_call: TRBJ1-4; v_call: TRBV28; d_call: NA; cdr3_aa: CASSLSPAPRELFF; cdr3_nt: TGTGCCAGCAGTTTGAGCCCGGCCCCGAGGGAACTGTTTTTT
clone_size: NA; cdr3_length: 15; j_call: TRBJ2-7; v_call: TRBV6-5; d_call: NA; cdr3_aa: CASSYSSGTLYEQYF; cdr3_nt: TGTGCCAGCAGTTACTCGTCGGGGACTCTCTACGAGCAGTACTTC
clone_size: NA; cdr3_length: 16; j_call: TRBJ1-2; v_call: TRBV6-5; d_call: NA; cdr3_aa: CASSYSMAWRDYGYTF; cdr3_nt: TGTGCCAGCAGTTACTCGATGGCTTGGCGGGACTATGGCTACACCTTC
clone_size: NA; cdr3_length: 14; j_call: TRBJ1-3; v_call: TRBV3-1/TRBV3-2; d_call: TRBD1; cdr3_aa: CASSQTGGGNTIYF; cdr3_nt: TGTGCCAGCAGCCAGACAGGGGGCGGAAACACCATATATTTT
clone_size: NA; cdr3_length: 14; j_call: TRBJ2-1; v_call: TRBV5-1; d_call: TRBD2; cdr3_aa: CASSARLAGEPLFF; cdr3_nt: TGCGCCAGCAGCGCCCGACTAGCGGGAGAACCACTGTTCTTC
clone_size: NA; cdr3_length: 12; j_call: TRBJ1-1; v_call: TRBV29-1; d_call: TRBD1; cdr3_aa: CSALTGRTEAFF; cdr3_nt: TGCAGCGCCTTGACAGGGAGGACTGAAGCTTTCTTT
clone_size: few; cdr3_length: 12; j_call: TRBJ2-7; v_call: TRBV28; d_call: NA; cdr3_aa: CASSLSLDKQYF; cdr3_nt: TGTGCCAGCAGTTTAAGTCTGGACAAGCAGTACTTC
clone_size: NA; cdr3_length: 17; j_call: TRBJ1-1; v_call: TRBV9; d_call: TRBD1; cdr3_aa: CASSYAQGGQMNTEAFF; cdr3_nt: TGTGCCAGCAGCTACGCCCAGGGGGGACAAATGAACACTGAAGCTTTCTTT
clone_size: NA; cdr3_length: 14; j_call: TRBJ2-2; v_call: TRBV18; d_call: NA; cdr3_aa: CASSPRVGTGELFF; cdr3_nt: TGTGCCAGCTCACCACGGGTCGGGACCGGGGAGCTGTTTTTT
clone_size: NA; cdr3_length: 15; j_call: TRBJ2-5; v_call: TRBV28; d_call: NA; cdr3_aa: CASSLSSVWLETQYF; cdr3_nt: TGTGCCAGCAGTTTATCGTCGGTCTGGTTAGAGACCCAGTACTTC
clone_size: NA; cdr3_length: 15; j_call: TRBJ2-2; v_call: TRBV5-1; d_call: TRBD2; cdr3_aa: CASSGLAGNTGELFF; cdr3_nt: TGCGCCAGCAGCGGTCTAGCGGGGAACACCGGGGAGCTGTTTTTT
clone_size: NA; cdr3_length: 14; j_call: TRBJ1-2; v_call: TRBV5-4; d_call: TRBD1; cdr3_aa: CASSRTGQNYGYTF; cdr3_nt: TGTGCCAGCAGCAGGACAGGGCAGAACTATGGCTACACCTTC
clone_size: NA; cdr3_length: 16; j_call: TRBJ2-5; v_call: TRBV5-4; d_call: TRBD2; cdr3_aa: CASSRPSGSVQETQYF; cdr3_nt: TGTGCCAGCAGCAGGCCTAGCGGGAGCGTCCAAGAGACCCAGTACTTC
clone_size: few; cdr3_length: 18; j_call: TRBJ2-1; v_call: TRBV6-6; d_call: TRBD2; cdr3_aa: CASSRTSATRSSYNEQFF; cdr3_nt: TGTGCCAGCAGTCGGACTAGCGCGACTCGAAGCTCCTACAATGAGCAGTTCTTC
clone_size: NA; cdr3_length: 14; j_call: TRBJ1-2; v_call: TRBV28; d_call: NA; cdr3_aa: CASSLQTGAYGYTF; cdr3_nt: TGTGCCAGCAGCCTACAAACAGGCGCCTATGGCTACACCTTC
clone_size: NA; cdr3_length: 15; j_call: TRBJ1-6; v_call: TRBV9; d_call: TRBD1; cdr3_aa: CASSVDRARNSPLHF; cdr3_nt: TGTGCCAGCAGCGTGGACAGGGCTCGTAATTCACCCCTCCACTTT
clone_size: NA; cdr3_length: 15; j_call: TRBJ1-6; v_call: TRBV5-1; d_call: TRBD1; cdr3_aa: CASSSRGDRASPLHF; cdr3_nt: TGCGCCAGCAGCTCCCGTGGGGACAGGGCTTCACCCCTCCACTTT
clone_size: once; cdr3_length: 17; j_call: TRBJ2-1; v_call: TRBV11-3; d_call: TRBD2; cdr3_aa: CASSSRGGRISYNEQFF; cdr3_nt: TGTGCCAGCAGCTCGCGGGGCGGGAGGATTTCCTACAATGAGCAGTTCTTC
clone_size: NA; cdr3_length: 16; j_call: TRBJ2-3; v_call: TRBV6-2/TRBV6-3; d_call: NA; cdr3_aa: CASSYPPGRGTDTQYF; cdr3_nt: TGTGCCAGCAGTTACCCCCCCGGCAGGGGTACAGATACGCAGTATTTT